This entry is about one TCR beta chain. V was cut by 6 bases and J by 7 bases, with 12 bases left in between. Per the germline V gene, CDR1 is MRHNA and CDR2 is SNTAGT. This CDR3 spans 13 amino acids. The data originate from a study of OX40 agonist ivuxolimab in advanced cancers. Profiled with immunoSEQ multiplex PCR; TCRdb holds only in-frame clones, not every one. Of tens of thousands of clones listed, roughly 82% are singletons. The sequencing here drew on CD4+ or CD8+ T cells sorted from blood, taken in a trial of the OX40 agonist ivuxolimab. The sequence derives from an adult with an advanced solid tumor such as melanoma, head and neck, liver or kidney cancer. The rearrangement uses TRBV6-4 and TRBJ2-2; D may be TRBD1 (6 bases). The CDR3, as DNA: TGTGCCAGCAGCCGGGACATAAACGGGGAGCTGTTTTTT. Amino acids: CASSRDINGELFF.